Below, 4 T cell receptor beta chains from the same sample are listed, as sequenced in a study of molecular identifiers for immune sequencing clone quantification. TCRdb re-called the PCR reads through MiXCR, storing one row per CDR3 protein. Altogether hundreds of thousands of distinct CDR3 sequences are present, 25% being singletons, with the ten largest covering 0.7% to 0.95%. Sequenced sample: naive CD8+ T cells from blood, with Jurkat cell RNA spiked in. Subset indicated: FACS-sorted CD8+CD4-CCR7+CD45RA+ naive T cells. The source of these receptors is a human donor in good health. Some libraries in this study had Jurkat cell RNA spiked in.

This clonotype was counted many times. J is TRBJ1-1 and V is TRBV27, with D tentatively TRBD1 (6 bases). Trimming removed 6 bases from V and 3 bases from J, with 11 bases in between. CDR3 length equals 13 residues. CDR1 MNHEY and CDR2 SMNVEV come from the germline V gene (reference sequence). As DNA, the CDR3 is TGTGCCAGCAGCGGAGGGGGAGACACTGAAGCTTTCTTT. Its protein is CASSGGGDTEAFF.

This clonotype was detected ten times or more. The V call is TRBV2, the J call TRBJ2-2, with D tentatively TRBD1 (6 bases). CDR1 is SNHLY and CDR2 is FYNNEI in the germline V gene. The V gene lost 7 bases and the J gene lost 4 bases, with 19 bases spanning the gap. This CDR3 region has 16 residues. The CDR3, as DNA: TGTGCCAGCATAGGTCCAAGACAGGACTCCACCGGGGAGCTGTTTTTT. Translating it yields CASIGPRQDSTGELFF.

This clonotype was counted ten times or more. V is TRBV14 and J is TRBJ2-5; D unresolved. The germline gives CDR1 SGHDN, CDR2 FVKESK. Deletions cut 0 bases from V and 5 bases from J, with 10 bases between. CDR3 length equals 14 residues. The CDR3 loop reads CASSQDLNFETQYF. The DNA for the CDR3 is TGTGCCAGCAGCCAAGATCTAAACTTCGAGACCCAGTACTTC.

In its sample, this clonotype was seen many times. The chain's CDR3 is CASSLVPWNTGELFF. CDR3 nucleotides: TGTGCCAGCAGCTTAGTACCATGGAACACCGGGGAGCTGTTTTTT. The chain combines TRBV7-9 with TRBJ2-2; D gene uncertain. The CDR3 covers 15 residues. Germline V gives CDR1 SEHNR, CDR2 FQNEAQ (reference sequence). Trimming took 1 base from V and 1 from J, leaving 7 bases between them.